The sequence of this T cell receptor (beta chain) was determined in a study of blood T cell repertoires in COVID-19. Whole-study context: Specimens from acute and convalescent COVID-19 originated in the United States, Italy and Spain.

Per the original methods: Cell counts per sample came from amplifying reference gene primers. TCRdb's table, derived via immunoSEQ multiplex PCR, lists solely in-frame clones and lacks some. Clonal size and the V and J genes are those of that table, whereas D and trimming came from the DNA. The table lists 200,000 to 250,000 clones, more than 75% of them singletons. Residents of 24 US areas, aged 18 to 89 years, made up the participants. This receptor was taken from a man aged 40-50 years who had recovered from COVID-19. The sample was PBMCs or T cells enriched from blood (not recorded which).

This chain's CDR3 is CASSSTGAYEQYF. The CDR3 DNA is TGTGCCAGCTCATCGACAGGAGCCTACGAGCAGTACTTC. V and J are TRBV18 and TRBJ2-7; D might be TRBD1 (6 bases). Germline CDR1 KGHSH, CDR2 LQKENI. The V gene lost 5 bases and the J gene lost 2 bases, with 10 bases spanning the gap. The length of the CDR3 is 13 residues.